These 21 T cell receptor beta chains were all obtained from the same sample, sequenced in a study of blood T cell repertoires in COVID-19. The repertoire was sequenced with immunoSEQ multiplex PCR; TCRdb's copy has only in-frame clones and lacks some. The table includes 180,000 or so clones, about 80% detected once. Sequenced material: PBMCs or T cells enriched from blood (not recorded which). Receptors were obtained from a man in his 60s who had been exposed to COVID-19.

This sequence joins TRBV18 and TRBJ2-6; 11 positions match TRBD1. The J segment lost 1 base and the V segment lost 3 bases, leaving 11 bases of the junction unmatched. The CDR3 has 20 residues. CDR1 and CDR2 (germline): KGHSH, LQKENI. The chain's CDR3 is CASSPTGQGALSSGANVLTF. For the CDR3, the DNA is TGTGCCAGCTCACCTACCGGACAGGGGGCCCTAAGTTCTGGGGCCAACGTCCTGACTTTC.

CDR3 DNA sequence: TGTGCCAGCAGCCAAGGAACTAGCGGGCAAGAGACCCAGTACTTC. Protein: CASSQGTSGQETQYF. The genes are TRBV4-2 and TRBJ2-5, with TRBD2 matching 9 bases. J was trimmed by 2 bases and V by 1 base; bases with no gene match: 2. Germline V gene data show CDR1 as LGHNA and CDR2 as YNFKEQ. The CDR3 runs 15 residues.

This chain uses TRBV27 with TRBJ1-2; D may be TRBD1 (5 bases). This CDR3 has 13 residues. The germline V gene has CDR1 MNHEY and CDR2 SMNVEV (reference sequence). V was clipped by 3 bases and J by 8 bases, with 13 bases between them. CDR3 sequence: CASSLTDFSGYTF. The CDR3 DNA follows: TGTGCCAGCAGTTTGACAGATTTCTCAGGCTACACCTTC.

The V and J genes are TRBV28 and TRBJ2-3, with D possibly being TRBD1 (6 bases). This CDR3 is 15 amino acids long. V was clipped by 5 bases and J by 1 base, with 13 bases between them. Germline V gene lookup returns CDR1 MDHEN and CDR2 SYDVKM. This CDR3 is CASSEQGRGTDTQYF. The CDR3 DNA reads TGTGCCAGCAGTGAACAGGGCCGGGGCACAGATACGCAGTATTTT.

This chain links TRBV6-5 with TRBJ2-2; 8 nucleotides line up with TRBD2. The CDR3 loop spans 15 amino acids. The junction had 6 bases not matched to a gene; V was cut back by 2 bases and J by 7 bases. The germline CDR1 and CDR2 sequences are MNHEY and SVGAGI. CDR3 residues: CASSYAGGVGGELFF. The CDR3 DNA reads as TGTGCCAGCAGTTACGCGGGAGGAGTGGGCGGGGAGCTGTTTTTT.

J is TRBJ2-7 and V is TRBV5-1, with no clear D. Germline-derived CDR1 and CDR2 are SGHRS and YFSETQ. Trimming took off 0 bases at V and 5 bases at J, with 9 bases between the two ends. This CDR3 contains 13 residues. In DNA form, the CDR3 reads TGCGCCAGCAGCTTGGTCGGGTACGACGAGCAGTACTTC. Protein product: CASSLVGYDEQYF.

This chain uses TRBV1 with TRBJ1-1. TRBV1 counts as a pseudogene. CDR3 length: 13 amino acids. CDR3 in amino acids: CTSSQEEDTEAFF. Written as DNA, the CDR3 is TGCACCAGCAGCCAAGAAGAGGACACTGAAGCTTTCTTT.

This chain links TRBV12-3 or TRBV12-4 with TRBJ2-7, with D uncertain. This CDR3 contains 13 residues. Trimming took 4 bases from V and 4 from J, leaving 11 bases between them. The CDR3 DNA reads as TGTGCCAGCAGTTATTCCATACTTTACGAGCAGTACTTC. Its translation is CASSYSILYEQYF.

This clone was observed once. The chain combines TRBV5-1 with TRBJ1-1; 9 bases line up with TRBD1. Germline CDR1 SGHRS, CDR2 YFSETQ. V trimming: 6 bases; J trimming: 4 bases; junction bases outside the gene matches: 16. The CDR3 runs 17 residues. The CDR3 reads CASTTGGRGYLTTEAFF. The CDR3 nucleotides are TGCGCCAGCACTACAGGGGGCCGGGGTTATTTGACCACTGAAGCTTTCTTT.

The J gene is TRBJ2-2, the V gene TRBV5-1; possibly TRBD1 for D (6 bases). Germline V gene data show CDR1 as SGHRS and CDR2 as YFSETQ. This CDR3 comprises 15 residues. V shed 2 bases and J shed 0 bases, with 8 bases lying between them. DNA of the CDR3: TGCGCCAGCAGCTTTACAGGGTCGAACACCGGGGAGCTGTTTTTT. The encoded protein is CASSFTGSNTGELFF. Full variable domain (rest looked up from reference TRBV5-1 and TRBJ2-2): KAGVTQTPRYLIKTRGQQVTLSCSPISGHRSVSWYQQTPGQGLQFLFEYFSETQRNKGNFPGRFSGRQFSNSRSEMNVSTLELGDSALYLCASSFTGSNTGELFFGEGSRLTVL.

The count of this clone is one. The rearrangement joins TRBV4-2 to TRBJ2-2; a possible D gene is TRBD2 (6 bases). The germline CDR1 and CDR2 sequences are LGHNA and YNFKEQ. CDR3 length: 13 residues. Trimming left V 3 bases short and J 9 bases short, with 11 bases between. CDR3 sequence: CASSQTSPRELFF. CDR3 nucleotide sequence: TGTGCCAGCAGCCAGACTAGTCCACGGGAGCTGTTTTTT.

This CDR3 is CSVETQHSYEQYF. The CDR3 DNA reads TGCAGCGTTGAAACCCAACACTCCTACGAGCAGTACTTC. This chain joins TRBV29-1 and TRBJ2-7; no clear D gene. The CDR3 has 13 residues. V was pared by 2 bases and J by 0 bases, with 8 bases between. Germline V gene lookup returns CDR1 SQVTM and CDR2 ANQGSEA.

The genes are TRBV12-3 or TRBV12-4 and TRBJ2-3; possibly TRBD1 for D (5 bases). The CDR3 extends over 13 amino acids. V was trimmed by 4 bases and J by 6 bases, leaving 11 bases between them. As DNA, the CDR3 is TGTGCCAGCAGTTCATCAGGGTTGGATACGCAGTATTTT. Its translation is CASSSSGLDTQYF.

V and J are TRBV27 and TRBJ2-7; 16 bases fit TRBD2. This CDR3 comprises 18 residues. Germline CDR1 reads MNHEY; CDR2 reads SMNVEV (reference sequence). V trimming: 1 base; J trimming: 1 base; junction bases outside the gene matches: 4. The CDR3 loop reads CASSLFGTSGRASYEQYF. CDR3 DNA: TGTGCCAGCAGTTTATTCGGGACTAGCGGGAGGGCTTCCTACGAGCAGTACTTC.

This chain connects TRBV2 to TRBJ1-5; D perhaps matches TRBD1 (6 bases). The CDR3 consists of 14 residues. The ends were cut back, 6 bases at V and 4 bases at J, with 13 bases in the middle. The germline V gene has CDR1 SNHLY and CDR2 FYNNEI. The CDR3 loop is CASRGTWANQPQHF. The CDR3 bases are TGTGCCAGCAGGGGGACATGGGCAAATCAGCCCCAGCATTTT.

The chain is built from TRBV29-1 and TRBJ2-7; 7 bases agree with TRBD1. The CDR3 loop spans 13 amino acids. Per germline, CDR1 SQVTM and CDR2 ANQGSEA. V dropped 6 bases and J dropped 1; count of bases not matched to a gene: 6. CDR3 bases: TGCAGCGTGGTGACAGGGCCATCCTACGAGCAGTACTTC. Amino acids: CSVVTGPSYEQYF.

This chain connects TRBV5-1 to TRBJ1-4; weak D call: TRBD1 (6 bases). CDR1 SGHRS and CDR2 YFSETQ come from the germline V gene. The CDR3 spans 14 residues. V was pared by 0 bases and J by 5 bases, with 8 bases between. CDR3 nucleotides: TGCGCCAGCAGCTTGGTGACAGGAAATGAAAAACTGTTTTTT. It codes for CASSLVTGNEKLFF.

This clone has a single count. This sequence joins TRBV5-1 and TRBJ2-3; TRBD1 matches at 7 bases. The germline V gene has CDR1 SGHRS and CDR2 YFSETQ. The V segment lost 0 bases and the J segment 3 bases; nucleotides outside the gene matches: 1. This CDR3 spans 14 amino acids. CDR3 loop: CASSLDRGTDTQYF. CDR3 coding DNA: TGCGCCAGCAGCTTGGACAGGGGAACAGATACGCAGTATTTT.

The chain couples TRBV5-1 to TRBJ1-1; TRBD1 matches at 11 bases. CDR1 SGHRS and CDR2 YFSETQ come from the germline V gene. Trimming took 7 bases from V and 3 from J; bases not matched to a gene: 5. This CDR3 has 14 residues. CDR3 protein: CASVGQGAYTEAFF. The DNA for the CDR3 is TGCGCCAGCGTCGGACAGGGGGCTTACACTGAAGCTTTCTTT.

The V call is TRBV21-1, the J call TRBJ1-3; the DNA was not compared with TRBD1, the D call given in the table. TRBV21-1 is classified as a pseudogene. This CDR3 has 14 amino acids. The CDR3 DNA follows: TGTGCCAGCAGCCCGACAGGGGCCGGAAACACCATATATTTT. Its protein is CASSPTGAGNTIYF.

For this clone: Only one base separates this from a far larger clonotype, so it likely reflects a read error. The gene calls are TRBV10-1 and TRBJ2-5; the D gene is possibly TRBD2 (6 bases). The CDR3 sequence is 13 residues long. Germline V gene lookup returns CDR1 WNHNN and CDR2 SYGVQD (reference sequence). The CDR3 DNA follows: TGCGCCTGCAGGAGGGACCGGGGGGAGACCCAGTACTTC. It yields the protein CACRRDRGETQYF.